Listed here are 19 T cell receptor beta chains from one sample, sequenced in a study of PD-1 blockade in classical Hodgkin lymphoma. Clones were read by immunoSEQ multiplex PCR, and TCRdb kept only the in-frame ones, dropping some. The repertoire consists of tens of thousands of clones, with 94% occurring once and the leading ten covering about 3.9%. Specified time point: newly diagnosed, previously untreated cHL patient sample. The sample was peripheral blood mononuclear cells (PBMCs). These receptors came from a human donor with classical Hodgkin lymphoma.

The gene calls are TRBV7-6 and TRBJ2-1; the D is unclear. Germline V lookup: CDR1 SGHVS, CDR2 FNYEAQ. The CDR3 consists of 14 residues. Trimming shortened V by 5 bases and J by 4 bases, and 12 bases separated the two germline ends. This chain's CDR3 is CASSRSLEYNEQFF. CDR3 bases: TGTGCCAGCAGCCGTAGCCTAGAATACAATGAGCAGTTCTTC.

The chain is built from TRBV12-1 and TRBJ1-5; the listed D gene, TRBD1, was not tested against the DNA. TRBV12-1 is designated a pseudogene. The CDR3 totals 17 residues. The chain's CDR3 is CASSFISHRGISQPQHF. The DNA of the CDR3 is TGTGCCAGCAGCTTTATTTCCCACAGGGGGATAAGTCAGCCCCAGCATTTT.

The V call is TRBV7-2, the J call TRBJ1-1, with unresolved D. In germline, CDR1 is SGHTA, CDR2 FQGNSA. This CDR3 is 13 amino acids long. V was trimmed by 6 bases and J by 4 bases, leaving 12 bases between them. CDR3 amino acids: CASSSTWGTEAFF. As DNA, the CDR3 is TGTGCCAGCAGTTCCACGTGGGGCACTGAAGCTTTCTTT.

This rearrangement joins TRBV6-5 to TRBJ1-1, with TRBD1 identical over 8 bases. After removal of 6 bases from V and 7 bases from J, the junction contained 7 bases not matched to a gene. The CDR3 covers 13 residues. The germline gives CDR1 MNHEY, CDR2 SVGAGI. DNA of the CDR3: TGTGCCAGCAGCCCACCGGGGACAGGTGAAGCTTTCTTT. It encodes CASSPPGTGEAFF.

The rearrangement links TRBV19 to TRBJ2-1; 10 bases match TRBD1. The CDR3 is 15 amino acids. The germline V gene encodes CDR1 LNHDA and CDR2 SQIVND (reference sequence). The V segment lost 3 bases and the J segment 8 bases; nucleotides outside the gene matches: 7. Here the CDR3 DNA reads TGTGCCAGTAGTATTTACGGACAGGGGGGGTATGAGCAGTTCTTC. Protein product: CASSIYGQGGYEQFF.

The V gene is TRBV5-1, the J gene TRBJ2-2, with 7 positions matching TRBD1. J gave up 0 bases and V 4 bases, and 6 bases lay outside the gene matches. The CDR3 runs 16 residues. CDR1 and CDR2 from the germline V gene are SGHRS and YFSETQ. CDR3 residues: CASSPQTGANTGELFF. The DNA of the CDR3 is TGCGCCAGCAGCCCTCAAACAGGGGCGAACACCGGGGAGCTGTTTTTT.

The chain is built from TRBV21-1 and TRBJ2-1; the table calls TRBD2, which could not be checked here. TRBV21-1 is designated a pseudogene. The CDR3 covers 14 residues. This chain's CDR3 is CASRTGLNYNEQFF. As DNA, the CDR3 is TGTGCCAGTCGTACGGGATTAAACTACAATGAGCAGTTCTTC.

The chain is built from TRBV29-1 and TRBJ1-6; D possibly corresponds to TRBD1 (6 bases). Trimming took off 6 bases at V and 7 bases at J, with 16 bases between the two ends. From germline, CDR1 is SQVTM and CDR2 ANQGSEA. This CDR3 is built from 14 residues. CDR3 protein: CSVGAGGENSPLHF. The CDR3 region has the DNA TGCAGCGTGGGGGCTGGGGGGGAGAATTCACCCCTCCACTTT. Supplemented by reference TRBV29-1 and TRBJ1-6, the full variable domain reads SAVISQKPSRDICQRGTSLTIQCQVDSQVTMMFWYRQQPGQSLTLIATANQGSEATYESGFVIDKFPISRPNLTFSTLTVSNMSPEDSSIYLCSVGAGGENSPLHFGNGTRLTVT.

V is TRBV5-1 and J is TRBJ2-1, with a weak D call TRBD2 (7 bases). V was trimmed by 0 bases and J by 9 bases, leaving 25 bases between them. Germline CDR1 reads SGHRS; CDR2 reads YFSETQ. The CDR3 spans 18 residues. The CDR3 nucleotides are TGCGCCAGCAGCTTGGCGGGGGCGGGAGCCCCCTCGGGAGGTGAGCAGTTCTTC. Translating gives CASSLAGAGAPSGGEQFF.

This chain connects TRBV6-1 to TRBJ1-1; no firm D call. The CDR3 sequence is 10 residues long. Germline V gives CDR1 MNHNS, CDR2 SASEGT. V lost 4 bases, J lost 8 bases, and 5 bases lay in between. The CDR3 nucleotides are TGTGCCAGCAGTGCTTGGGAAGCTTTCTTT. Translation gives CASSAWEAFF.

This clone was seen once. At one of its ends the junction is not consistent with the germline gene, which may arise from a read error. The chain couples TRBV6-9 to TRBJ2-7, with 9 bases identical to TRBD1. The germline V gene encodes CDR1 MNHGY and CDR2 SVAAGI. This CDR3 comprises 13 residues. The CDR3 DNA follows: TGTGCCAGCAGTTACTCGGGTCCCACAGACAGGGGGTTC. As protein: CASSYSGPTDRGF.

The chain combines TRBV5-4 with TRBJ2-3, with 14 bases identical to TRBD2. Germline V gives CDR1 SGHNT, CDR2 YYREEE (reference sequence). Trimming took 4 bases from V and 3 from J; bases not matched to a gene: 16. The CDR3 extends over 20 amino acids. The CDR3 is CASSPSPTSGRAGRTDTQYF. DNA for the CDR3: TGTGCCAGCAGCCCCAGCCCGACTAGCGGGAGGGCCGGGAGGACAGATACGCAGTATTTT.

The rearrangement uses TRBV19 and TRBJ1-1; D ambiguous. Germline V CDR1 and CDR2: LNHDA, SQIVND (reference sequence). The CDR3 is 15 residues long. Trimming removed 3 bases at V and 7 bases at J, with 18 bases between. CDR3 amino acids: CASSMGQAADIEAFF. CDR3 coding DNA: TGTGCCAGTAGTATGGGTCAGGCCGCCGACATTGAAGCTTTCTTT.

The chain carries TRBV5-6 and TRBJ2-7; weak D call: TRBD1 (6 bases). V gave up 5 bases and J gave up 0 bases, with 12 bases separating them. The CDR3 runs to 14 residues. Germline CDR1 SGHDT, CDR2 YYEEEE. The CDR3 coding sequence is TGTGCCAGCAGGTACCGGGACACCTCCTACGAGCAGTACTTC. Translating it yields CASRYRDTSYEQYF.

This chain links TRBV4-1 with TRBJ2-1; tentative D call: TRBD1 (6 bases). Trimming removed 3 bases from V and 7 bases from J, with 13 bases in between. This CDR3 has 14 amino acids. Germline CDR1 and CDR2: MGHRA and YSYEKL. CDR3 amino acids: CASSHTGQYNEQFF. For the CDR3, the DNA is TGCGCCAGCAGCCATACCGGACAGTATAATGAGCAGTTCTTC.

This chain connects TRBV7-9 to TRBJ2-2; D is unclear. CDR1 SEHNR and CDR2 FQNEAQ come from the germline V gene (reference sequence). V gave up 1 base and J gave up 5 bases, with 11 bases separating them. The CDR3 consists of 15 residues. CDR3 amino acids: CASSLESVKTGELFF. The CDR3 DNA reads as TGTGCCAGCAGCTTAGAGTCGGTAAAAACCGGGGAGCTGTTTTTT.

Comments on this clone: The sample holds other DNA sequences that translate to the same CDR3. The rearrangement uses TRBV7-9 and TRBJ1-1, with no clear D. Germline V gene lookup returns CDR1 SEHNR and CDR2 FQNEAQ (reference sequence). V lost 2 bases and J lost 2, with 3 bases in between. The CDR3 is made up of 12 amino acids. The DNA of the CDR3 is TGTGCCAGCAGCTTAATCAACACTGAAGCTTTCTTT. Its translation: CASSLINTEAFF.

This clone came up a few times. This CDR3 reads CARFGRPVYPDQPQHF. CDR3 coding DNA: TGTGCCAGGTTTGGACGGCCAGTTTATCCCGATCAGCCCCAGCATTTT. The chain carries TRBV6-8 and TRBJ1-5; D uncertain. V was shortened by 9 bases and J by 5 bases, with 23 bases between the two germline ends. The germline V gene has CDR1 MNHGY and CDR2 SAAAGT. CDR3 length equals 16 residues.

The chain is built from TRBV10-3 and TRBJ1-5; D unclear. Trimming stripped 2 bases from V and 11 bases from J, with 16 bases between. Germline loops: CDR1 ENHRY, CDR2 SYGVKD. The CDR3 runs to 14 residues. CDR3 nucleotide sequence: TGTGCCATCAGTGAGGAGAGTCGGGGTGAGGCCCAGCATTTT. This codes for CAISEESRGEAQHF.